Presented here are 29 T cell receptor beta chains from one specimen sequenced in a study of blood T cell repertoires in COVID-19. The assay was immunoSEQ multiplex PCR, and TCRdb's table has in-frame clones only and misses some. In the table there are fewer than 75,000 clones, around 85% of which are singletons. Sequenced material: peripheral blood. These receptors were collected from a man over 45 with active COVID-19.

The chain couples TRBV18 to TRBJ2-1, with 7 bases identical to TRBD1. Germline CDR1 KGHSH, CDR2 LQKENI. The CDR3 contains 16 residues. V dropped 6 bases and J dropped 2; count of bases not matched to a gene: 10. In DNA form, the CDR3 reads TGTGCCAGCTCTCGCCTTGCGACAGGGACCTACAATGAGCAGTTCTTC. Encoded protein: CASSRLATGTYNEQFF.

The chain couples TRBV7-6 to TRBJ2-7; the D gene is possibly TRBD2 (6 bases). V lost 8 bases to trimming and J lost 0 bases, with 11 bases between them. This CDR3 region has 13 residues. Germline V lookup: CDR1 SGHVS, CDR2 FNYEAQ. Here the CDR3 reads CASSRDSSYEQYF. The CDR3, as DNA: TGTGCCAGCTCCAGGGACTCCTCCTACGAGCAGTACTTC.

The rearrangement uses TRBV7-2 and TRBJ2-7; 8 bases match TRBD1. V shed 2 bases, J shed 5 bases, and the junction held 5 bases outside the gene matches. The CDR3 is 14 residues long. Looked up from germline, CDR1 is SGHTA and CDR2 is FQGNSA. The CDR3 DNA is TGTGCCAGCAGCTTATTTTCAGGGGGCCACGAGCAGTACTTC. It encodes CASSLFSGGHEQYF.

The chain has TRBV29-1 and TRBJ2-7, with 9 bases identical to TRBD1. The CDR3 runs 12 residues. Germline CDR1 is SQVTM and CDR2 is ANQGSEA. The ends lost 4 bases at V and 6 bases at J; junction bases unmatched: 4. CDR3 nucleotide sequence: TGCAGCGTTGCTGGACAGGGGTCCGAGCAGTACTTC. Translation: CSVAGQGSEQYF.

This chain uses TRBV5-5 with TRBJ2-2; TRBD1 aligns across 7 bases. Germline CDR1 is SGHKS and CDR2 is YYEKEE (reference sequence). J was trimmed by 2 bases and V by 6 bases; bases with no gene match: 4. The CDR3 totals 14 residues. The CDR3 nucleotides are TGTGCCAGCACGGGACAGACAAACACCGGGGAGCTGTTTTTT. The encoded protein is CASTGQTNTGELFF.

The rearrangement uses TRBV2 and TRBJ2-2, with 9 bases identical to TRBD1. Germline V CDR1 and CDR2: SNHLY, FYNNEI. The V segment lost 5 bases and the J segment 7 bases; nucleotides outside the gene matches: 5. This CDR3 has 14 amino acids. CDR3 nucleotide sequence: TGTGCCAGCAGTTACAGGGGGCAAGGCGGGGAGCTGTTTTTT. This gives the protein CASSYRGQGGELFF.

The V and J genes are TRBV6-5 and TRBJ2-2; D is possibly TRBD1 (5 bases). The V gene lost 7 bases and the J gene lost 4 bases, with 16 bases spanning the gap. Germline loops: CDR1 MNHEY, CDR2 SVGAGI. The CDR3 loop spans 15 amino acids. CDR3 sequence (DNA): TGTGCCAGCACCCGGGTACAGGCGAGCACCGGGGAGCTGTTTTTT. Protein: CASTRVQASTGELFF.

This clone was picked up one time. The V call is TRBV4-1, the J call TRBJ2-2; a weak D match, TRBD2 (5 bases). This CDR3 has 15 amino acids. V was pared by 0 bases and J by 6 bases, with 11 bases between. The V gene's germline CDR1 is MGHRA and CDR2 YSYEKL. The CDR3 region is CASSQEGASSGELFF. CDR3 coding DNA: TGCGCCAGCAGCCAAGAGGGAGCTAGCTCCGGGGAGCTGTTTTTT.

The chain couples TRBV14 to TRBJ2-5; tentative D call: TRBD1 (6 bases). Trimming left V 5 bases short and J 5 bases short, with 15 bases between. The CDR3 totals 14 residues. CDR1 SGHDN and CDR2 FVKESK come from the germline V gene. CDR3: CASSLGTGLETQYF. CDR3 DNA: TGTGCCAGCAGCTTGGGAACAGGGTTGGAGACCCAGTACTTC.

This clone was recorded a few times. V and J are TRBV4-1 and TRBJ2-3; 8 nucleotides agree with TRBD2. J lost 6 bases, V lost 3 bases, and 5 bases had no gene match. This CDR3 has 14 amino acids. Germline V lookup: CDR1 MGHRA, CDR2 YSYEKL. CDR3 in DNA: TGCGCCAGCAGCCACGCGGGGGGCGTCGATACGCAGTATTTT. Its translation is CASSHAGGVDTQYF.

V and J are TRBV3-1 (or the pseudogene TRBV3-2) and TRBJ2-7, with D perhaps matching TRBD2 (7 bases). Trimming cost V 11 bases and J 3 bases, with 17 bases left between them. The CDR3 length is 13 residues. Germline assignment: CDR1 LGHDT and CDR2 YNNKEL (reference sequence). CDR3 in amino acids: CAFGGGRGYEQYF. The CDR3 nucleotides read TGTGCCTTCGGGGGCGGGAGAGGCTACGAGCAGTACTTC.

This sequence joins TRBV18 and TRBJ2-3; weak D call: TRBD2 (5 bases). Trimming removed 2 bases from V and 2 bases from J, with 8 bases in between. Germline-derived CDR1 and CDR2 are KGHSH and LQKENI. The CDR3 covers 14 residues. In DNA form, the CDR3 reads TGTGCCAGCTCACCATTAGCGATCACAGATACGCAGTATTTT. Translating gives CASSPLAITDTQYF. Full variable domain (outside the CDR3, taken from reference TRBV18 and TRBJ2-3): NAGVMQNPRHLVRRRGQEARLRCSPMKGHSHVYWYRQLPEEGLKFMVYLQKENIIDESGMPKERFSAEFPKEGPSILRIQQVVRGDSAAYFCASSPLAITDTQYFGPGTRLTVL.

This chain links TRBV7-3 with TRBJ2-7; TRBD2 agrees at 10 bases. With 4 bases clipped from V and 7 bases from J, the junction kept 10 bases outside the gene matches. The germline V gene encodes CDR1 SGHTA and CDR2 FQGTGA. This CDR3 is built from 15 residues. The CDR3 bases are TGTGCCAGCAGCTCCCAGGCTAGCGGGAGAGGGGAGCAGTACTTC. It specifies CASSSQASGRGEQYF.

The CDR3 DNA reads TGCAGCGGACGGACAGGGAGCTCCTACGAGCAGTACTTC. Translation gives CSGRTGSSYEQYF. The chain has TRBV29-1 and TRBJ2-7; 8 bases are shared with TRBD1. CDR1 and CDR2 (germline): SQVTM, ANQGSEA. Unmatched junction bases numbered 5, after V lost 7 bases and J lost 0 bases. This CDR3 spans 13 amino acids.

The chain employs TRBV18 and TRBJ2-3; D gene unclear. The CDR3 sequence is 14 residues long. The germline gives CDR1 KGHSH, CDR2 LQKENI. V lost 1 base to trimming and J lost 0 bases, with 5 bases between them. This CDR3 reads CASSPQASTDTQYF. DNA for the CDR3: TGTGCCAGCTCACCACAAGCAAGCACAGATACGCAGTATTTT.

The chain links TRBV5-1 to TRBJ1-2; TRBD1 aligns across 8 bases. This CDR3 contains 14 residues. The germline V gene has CDR1 SGHRS and CDR2 YFSETQ. Trimming cost V 3 bases and J 6 bases; bases outside gene matches: 7. Here the CDR3 DNA reads TGCGCCAGCAGCTGGTTCGGGACAGGCGATGGCTACACCTTC. Amino acid sequence: CASSWFGTGDGYTF.

This clone was observed once. The chain joins TRBV5-5 to TRBJ1-3; possible D gene TRBD1, 6 bases. CDR3 length: 17 residues. Trimming took off 2 bases at V and 0 bases at J, with 15 bases between the two ends. Germline assignment: CDR1 SGHKS and CDR2 YYEKEE (reference sequence). The CDR3: CASSLDGTPSSGNTIYF. Here the CDR3 DNA reads TGTGCCAGCAGCTTAGATGGGACACCGAGCTCTGGAAACACCATATATTTT.

This clone is medium-sized in the sample. This sample includes further DNA sequences coding for the same CDR3. The J gene is TRBJ1-2, the V gene TRBV6-5; 7 positions match TRBD1. V gave up 6 bases and J gave up 6 bases; unmatched junction bases: 4. The length of the CDR3 is 12 residues. Germline V gives CDR1 MNHEY, CDR2 SVGAGI. The DNA for the CDR3 is TGTGCCAGCAGCTCAGGGGGAGATGGCTACACCTTC. The encoded protein is CASSSGGDGYTF.

This clone was seen just once. This chain links TRBV19 with TRBJ2-7; D uncertain. This CDR3 has 16 amino acids. Germline CDR1 LNHDA, CDR2 SQIVND (reference sequence). The V end lost 6 bases, the J end lost 1 base, and 19 bases lay between the germline ends. CDR3 amino acids: CASSPVGRRGSYEQYF. In nucleotides, the CDR3 is TGTGCCAGTAGCCCCGTTGGGCGCCGTGGATCCTACGAGCAGTACTTC.

The chain recombines TRBV29-1 with TRBJ2-7, with D perhaps matching TRBD2 (5 bases). The V and J ends lost 4 bases and 6 bases respectively, with 10 bases between them. From germline, CDR1 is SQVTM and CDR2 ANQGSEA. CDR3 length: 11 residues. In DNA, the CDR3 is TGCAGCGTTGGCGGGTCTGGCGAGCAGTACTTC. It specifies CSVGGSGEQYF.

V is TRBV5-1 and J is TRBJ1-4; no firm D call. The CDR3 extends over 14 amino acids. With 3 bases removed from V and 7 bases from J, the gap between germline ends came to 13 bases. Germline assignment: CDR1 SGHRS and CDR2 YFSETQ. This CDR3 is CASSYQAGSEKLFF. The CDR3 DNA reads TGCGCCAGCAGCTATCAGGCGGGGAGTGAAAAACTGTTTTTT.

This clone was detected once. CDR3 loop: CASSARSSTGTYEQYF. In DNA form, the CDR3 reads TGTGCCAGCAGCGCAAGATCCAGTACAGGGACCTACGAGCAGTACTTC. This rearrangement joins TRBV4-2 to TRBJ2-7; possible D gene TRBD1, 6 bases. CDR1 LGHNA and CDR2 YNFKEQ come from the germline V gene. The CDR3 extends over 16 amino acids. V was clipped by 5 bases and J by 2 bases, with 19 bases between them.

V usage is TRBV29-1 and J usage is TRBJ2-1, with TRBD1 identical over 7 bases. The CDR3 extends over 13 amino acids. Looked up from germline, CDR1 is SQVTM and CDR2 is ANQGSEA. The chain's CDR3 is CTSSGGSYNEQFF. The CDR3 bases are TGCACCTCTTCAGGGGGCTCCTACAATGAGCAGTTCTTC.

CDR3 bases: TGTGCCAGCAGCCACACTCAAGAGACCCAGTACTTC. The encoded protein is CASSHTQETQYF. The chain combines TRBV14 with TRBJ2-5; no definite D call. From germline, CDR1 is SGHDN and CDR2 FVKESK. This CDR3 is built from 12 residues. V lost 3 bases and J 2 bases, leaving 4 bases between the germline ends. The full variable domain, rest sourced from reference TRBV14 and TRBJ2-5, is EAGVTQFPSHSVIEKGQTVTLRCDPISGHDNLYWYRRVMGKEIKFLLHFVKESKQDESGMPNNRFLAERTGGTYSTLKVQPAELEDSGVYFCASSHTQETQYFGPGTRLLVL.

Details on this clone: Other DNA sequences of this sample code for an identical CDR3. The J gene is TRBJ2-4, the V gene TRBV25-1; D is undetermined. Germline V gene sequence: CDR1 MGHDK, CDR2 SYGVNS. The CDR3 totals 14 residues. V shed 3 bases and J shed 1 base, with 7 bases lying between them. CDR3: CASSDSGAKNIQYF. As DNA, the CDR3 is TGTGCCAGCAGTGACTCCGGGGCCAAAAACATTCAGTACTTC. The full variable domain, completed using reference TRBV25-1 and TRBJ2-4, is EADIYQTPRYLVIGTGKKITLECSQTMGHDKMYWYQQDPGMELHLIHYSYGVNSTEKGDLSSESTVSRIRTEHFPLTLESARPSHTSQYLCASSDSGAKNIQYFGAGTRLSVL.

The gene calls are TRBV7-9 and TRBJ2-1; 11 bases are shared with TRBD1. This CDR3 spans 14 amino acids. CDR1 and CDR2 (germline): SEHNR, FQNEAQ (reference sequence). After removal of 3 bases from V and 7 bases from J, the junction contained 2 bases not matched to a gene. The CDR3 here is CASSFGTGGNEQFF. The CDR3 region has the DNA TGTGCCAGCAGCTTCGGGACAGGGGGGAATGAGCAGTTCTTC.

V is TRBV25-1 and J is TRBJ2-7; 10 nucleotides align to TRBD1. Germline values: CDR1 MGHDK, CDR2 SYGVNS. The CDR3 is 15 amino acids. V shed 6 bases and J 2 bases; nucleotides not matched to a gene: 7. The CDR3 coding sequence is TGTGCCAGCAGCCCGGACAGGGGGAGACCCTACGAGCAGTACTTC. The encoded protein is CASSPDRGRPYEQYF.

V gene TRBV6-5 combines with J gene TRBJ1-1; 7 nucleotides match TRBD1. V trimming: 3 bases; J trimming: 4 bases; junction bases outside the gene matches: 11. CDR1 and CDR2 (germline): MNHEY, SVGAGI. This CDR3 has 16 residues. The CDR3 loop is CASSYRSTGRGTEAFF. In DNA, the CDR3 is TGTGCCAGCAGTTATCGATCGACAGGGAGAGGCACTGAAGCTTTCTTT.

The chain links TRBV7-2 to TRBJ1-2; D possibly corresponds to TRBD1 (5 bases). With 4 bases removed from V and 2 bases from J, the gap between germline ends came to 14 bases. CDR3 length: 15 residues. Germline CDR1 is SGHTA and CDR2 is FQGNSA. In DNA form, the CDR3 reads TGTGCCAGCAGCTCGCCAGACTCAGGGAACTATGGCTACACCTTC. This sequence encodes CASSSPDSGNYGYTF.